This T cell receptor (beta chain) was sequenced during a study of cytomegalovirus exposure and HLA in healthy donors. Regarding the study as a whole: In an earlier analysis, most TCR beta V segments were productive about 87% or about 30% of the time.

Turning to this clone: As yet, its antigen is unknown.

V lost 1 base, J lost 2 bases, and 15 bases lay in between. The CDR3 runs 17 residues. CDR1 is SGHTA and CDR2 is FQGNSA in the germline V gene. Vbeta (60) and Jbeta (13) primers were used in the PCR. The table came from immunoSEQ multiplex PCR; TCRdb's copy has only in-frame clones and leaves some out. The sample comprises tens of thousands of clones, around three fifths of which are singletons, and about 10% rests with the top ten. The chain uses TRBV7-2 and TRBJ1-5, with D possibly matching TRBD1 (5 bases). Material for sequencing was PBMCs. This TCR was sampled from a human donor in good health. The CDR3 DNA follows: TGTGCCAGCAGCTTAGGTCCCCCGGGGGTCGGCAATCAGCCCCAGCATTTT. Protein sequence: CASSLGPPGVGNQPQHF.